Presented here are 30 T cell receptor beta chains from one specimen sequenced in a study of T-cell reconstitution after alpha-beta-depleted transplantation in children. A library of TCRbeta sequences, prepared with unique molecular identifiers, was generated. From the PCR reads, TCRdb called clonotypes with MiXCR, one entry per CDR3 protein. In the table there are around 600,000 distinct CDR3 sequences, over 9.5% of which are singletons. The sample in question was PBMCs from the stem cell graft donor, obtained from the stem cell graft. All receptors derive from a human donor who donated a stem cell graft to a child with acute myeloid leukemia.

As for this clonotype: One junction end does not reproduce the germline sequence, and a read error may be involved. The chain links TRBV5-1 to TRBJ2-2, with no clear D. Germline V gene sequence: CDR1 SGHRS, CDR2 YFSETQ. CDR3 length: 15 amino acids. CDR3 coding DNA: TGCGCCGGCAGCTTGGGTTCGCCGGGCACCGGGGAGCTGTTTTTT. Translated, it gives CAGSLGSPGTGELFF.

This clonotype showed up just a few times. This rearrangement joins TRBV7-2 to TRBJ2-1; no definite D call. CDR3 length: 15 amino acids. Germline loops: CDR1 SGHTA, CDR2 FQGNSA. Trimming stripped 1 base from V and 3 bases from J, with 10 bases between. The CDR3 protein is CASSLGPANYNEQFF. Written as DNA, the CDR3 is TGTGCCAGCAGCTTAGGCCCAGCAAACTACAATGAGCAGTTCTTC.

Many counts were recorded for this clonotype. This rearrangement joins TRBV4-2 to TRBJ1-1, with D possibly TRBD1 on 5 matching bases. The germline gives CDR1 LGHNA, CDR2 YNFKEQ. V dropped 2 bases and J dropped 7 bases, with 11 bases sitting between them. This CDR3 is 13 amino acids long. The CDR3 nucleotides read TGTGCCAGCAGCCAAAACCTGGGGGTTGAAGCTTTCTTT. Amino acids: CASSQNLGVEAFF.

This clonotype was seen at least ten times. The chain employs TRBV29-1 and TRBJ2-7; D may be TRBD2 (6 bases). Germline CDR1 SQVTM, CDR2 ANQGSEA. CDR3 size: 12 residues. V lost 0 bases to trimming and J lost 5 bases, with 8 bases between them. The DNA of the CDR3 is TGCAGCGTTGAAGAGGGCGGGGACGAGCAGTACTTC. This sequence encodes CSVEEGGDEQYF.

Note on this clonotype: No conserved phenylalanine or tryptophan is present at the end of the CDR3, so a read error is the likely explanation. This chain uses TRBV19 with TRBJ1-1; weak D call: TRBD1 (6 bases). Trimming removed 6 bases from V and 1 base from J, with 12 bases in between. The length of the CDR3 is 14 residues. Germline assignment: CDR1 LNHDA and CDR2 SQIVND (reference sequence). CDR3 sequence reads: CASSSRGSNTEAFI. CDR3 nucleotide sequence: TGTGCCAGTAGCTCAAGGGGGTCGAACACTGAAGCTTTCATT.

This clonotype has more than one count but fewer than ten. The V call is TRBV7-3, the J call TRBJ2-5, with 9 nucleotides matching TRBD1. The length of the CDR3 is 13 residues. In germline, CDR1 is SGHTA, CDR2 FQGTGA. V lost 8 bases to trimming and J lost 5 bases; unmatched junction nucleotides: 6. The CDR3 bases are TGTGCCAGCGGGACAGGGTCAAAGGAGACCCAGTACTTC. Its translation is CASGTGSKETQYF.

This clonotype has ten or more counts. The chain employs TRBV5-1 and TRBJ2-5; D ambiguous. The CDR3 covers 14 residues. Germline lookup yields CDR1 SGHRS and CDR2 YFSETQ. V dropped 0 bases and J dropped 4 bases, with 10 bases sitting between them. CDR3 sequence reads: CASSLVSQGETQYF. The CDR3 bases are TGCGCCAGCAGCTTGGTTTCCCAAGGAGAGACCCAGTACTTC.

This clonotype was seen a few times. The rearrangement uses TRBV20-1 and TRBJ2-1; D not resolved. CDR3 length: 13 amino acids. V lost 5 bases and J 1 base, leaving 9 bases between the germline ends. Germline CDR1 DFQATT, CDR2 SNEGSKA (reference sequence). The chain's CDR3 is CSAATRSYNEQFF. The CDR3 DNA reads TGCAGTGCTGCAACGCGTTCCTACAATGAGCAGTTCTTC.

In this sample, this clonotype turned up a few times. CDR3 DNA sequence: TGTGCCAGCAGTTACTCGTGGTCTAGCGGGGATACGCAGTATTTT. Translated, it gives CASSYSWSSGDTQYF. The genes are TRBV6-5 and TRBJ2-3, with TRBD2 matching over 8 bases. The CDR3 has 15 amino acids. The V gene's germline CDR1 is MNHEY and CDR2 SVGAGI. V dropped 0 bases and J dropped 6; count of bases not matched to a gene: 5.

This chain joins TRBV5-1 and TRBJ2-7, with 9 bases fitting TRBD2. The germline gives CDR1 SGHRS, CDR2 YFSETQ. This CDR3 has 16 amino acids. Trimming took 3 bases from V and 2 from J; bases not matched to a gene: 9. The CDR3 DNA reads as TGCGCCAGCAGCTGGTCGGCGGGACTAGCAGCCTACGAGCAGTACTTC. Protein sequence: CASSWSAGLAAYEQYF. Full variable domain (rest looked up from reference TRBV5-1 and TRBJ2-7): KAGVTQTPRYLIKTRGQQVTLSCSPISGHRSVSWYQQTPGQGLQFLFEYFSETQRNKGNFPGRFSGRQFSNSRSEMNVSTLELGDSALYLCASSWSAGLAAYEQYFGPGTRLTVT.

J is TRBJ1-4 and V is TRBV9; D is perhaps TRBD1 (5 bases). The CDR3 is 13 amino acids. Germline V gene lookup returns CDR1 SGDLS and CDR2 YYNGEE. Trimming took off 4 bases at V and 5 bases at J, with 9 bases between the two ends. The CDR3 coding sequence is TGTGCCAGCAGCCCGGACATGAATGAAAAACTGTTTTTT. This translates into CASSPDMNEKLFF. The full variable domain, rest sourced from reference TRBV9 and TRBJ1-4, is DSGVTQTPKHLITATGQRVTLRCSPRSGDLSVYWYQQSLDQGLQFLIQYYNGEERAKGNILERFSAQQFPDLHSELNLSSLELGDSALYFCASSPDMNEKLFFGSGTQLSVL.

This clonotype was seen many times. This chain links TRBV6-2 or TRBV6-3 with TRBJ1-1, with D hard to call. Per the germline V gene, CDR1 is MNHEY and CDR2 is SVGEGT. The V and J ends lost 3 bases and 6 bases respectively, with 8 bases between them. This CDR3 is 12 amino acids long. The CDR3 DNA sequence: TGTGCCAGCAGTTATCCAGTGGCTGAAGCTTTCTTT. It encodes CASSYPVAEAFF.

This rearrangement joins TRBV12-3 or TRBV12-4 to TRBJ2-1; 9 bases are a match to TRBD2. The J segment lost 8 bases and the V segment lost 8 bases, leaving 13 bases of the junction unmatched. This CDR3 contains 15 residues. DNA for the CDR3: TGTGCCAGCTCTAGGGCTAGCGGGAATTTCGATGAGCAGTTCTTC. Encoded protein: CASSRASGNFDEQFF.

This clonotype was observed a handful of times. The chain couples TRBV14 to TRBJ2-7, with no clear D. The V end lost 2 bases, the J end lost 7 bases, and 15 bases lay between the germline ends. This CDR3 has 14 residues. The germline gives CDR1 SGHDN, CDR2 FVKESK. CDR3 sequence: CASSQLMAEIEQYF. The CDR3 region has the DNA TGTGCCAGCAGCCAACTTATGGCAGAGATAGAGCAGTACTTC.

In its sample, this clonotype was seen many times. This chain joins TRBV4-2 and TRBJ2-7, with a possible D match to TRBD2 (6 bases). The CDR3 length is 14 residues. V lost 1 base and J 5 bases, leaving 12 bases between the germline ends. Germline CDR1 is LGHNA and CDR2 is YNFKEQ. CDR3: CASSQVGTQNEQYF. DNA of the CDR3: TGTGCCAGCAGCCAAGTTGGGACTCAAAACGAGCAGTACTTC.

The chain employs TRBV7-8 and TRBJ2-2; tentatively, D is TRBD1 (8 bases). Deletions cut 3 bases from V and 6 bases from J, with 26 bases between. This CDR3 contains 19 residues. Germline lookup yields CDR1 SGHVS and CDR2 FQNEAQ. The CDR3 sequence: CASSFSDRAPAGPAGELFF. CDR3 nucleotide sequence: TGTGCCAGCAGCTTCTCGGACAGGGCGCCAGCGGGACCGGCCGGGGAGCTGTTTTTT.

This chain links TRBV7-2 with TRBJ2-1; 9 bases match TRBD2. Looked up from germline, CDR1 is SGHTA and CDR2 is FQGNSA. The trim removed 10 bases at V and 8 bases at J, leaving 9 bases unmatched. The CDR3 length is 13 residues. The CDR3 spells CATGGVAGDEQFF. DNA for the CDR3: TGTGCCACCGGGGGGGTAGCGGGAGATGAGCAGTTCTTC.

In DNA, the CDR3 is TGTGCCAGCAGACTTAGCGGGATGGCTGAGCAGTTCTTC. It is translated as CASRLSGMAEQFF. V usage is TRBV7-2 and J usage is TRBJ2-1; 8 positions match TRBD2. Losses at the gene ends were 6 bases for V and 9 bases for J; bases not matched to a gene: 7. This CDR3 comprises 13 residues. Germline loops: CDR1 SGHTA, CDR2 FQGNSA.

V usage is TRBV7-2 and J usage is TRBJ2-1; 7 bases align to TRBD1. The germline V gene has CDR1 SGHTA and CDR2 FQGNSA. This CDR3 spans 15 amino acids. J was trimmed by 1 base and V by 4 bases; bases with no gene match: 4. CDR3 DNA sequence: TGTGCCAGCAGCTCCCAACAGGGGTCCTACAATGAGCAGTTCTTC. This encodes CASSSQQGSYNEQFF.

At least ten counts were recorded for this clonotype. The V gene is TRBV24-1, the J gene TRBJ2-1; 8 nucleotides line up with TRBD1. Germline CDR1 reads KGHDR; CDR2 reads SFDVKD. V trimming: 3 bases; J trimming: 4 bases; junction bases outside the gene matches: 4. This CDR3 contains 15 residues. CDR3 nucleotide sequence: TGTGCCACCAGTGATCGGACAGGGCTTTACAATGAGCAGTTCTTC. Translating it yields CATSDRTGLYNEQFF.

This clonotype was detected only a few times. The V call is TRBV11-2, the J call TRBJ1-1; D may be TRBD1 (5 bases). Germline CDR1 reads SGHAT; CDR2 reads FQNNGV. Deletions cut 5 bases from V and 6 bases from J, with 22 bases between. The CDR3 is 16 residues long. The CDR3 here is CASSLFRGVGPSEAFF. CDR3 bases: TGTGCCAGCAGCCTTTTTAGAGGGGTAGGGCCATCTGAAGCTTTCTTT.

This clonotype was observed many times. The chain has TRBV12-3 or TRBV12-4 and TRBJ2-2, with D possibly TRBD1 on 6 matching bases. There are 13 residues in the CDR3. The ends were cut back, 4 bases at V and 6 bases at J, with 9 bases in the middle. CDR3 sequence: CASSSTGSGELFF. Here the CDR3 DNA reads TGTGCCAGCAGTTCAACAGGGTCCGGGGAGCTGTTTTTT.

This clonotype was counted between two and nine times. The rearrangement joins TRBV3-1 to TRBJ2-5; 8 bases map to TRBD2. The CDR3 sequence is 18 residues long. The germline CDR1 and CDR2 sequences are LGHDT and YNNKEL (reference sequence). J lost 5 bases, V lost 0 bases, and 14 bases had no gene match. The CDR3 is CASSQDVIPAGEVETQYF. In DNA form, the CDR3 reads TGTGCCAGCAGCCAAGATGTCATCCCAGCGGGAGAGGTGGAGACCCAGTACTTC.

This clonotype was seen more than once but under ten times. The V gene is TRBV12-3 or TRBV12-4, the J gene TRBJ2-5, with 8 bases identical to TRBD2. Trimming took 3 bases from V and 3 from J; bases not matched to a gene: 6. The CDR3 consists of 15 residues. The CDR3 region has the DNA TGTGCCAGCAGTTTCCCAAGCGGGAGTGAAGAGACCCAGTACTTC. Translated: CASSFPSGSEETQYF.

In this sample, this clonotype turned up many times. The chain combines TRBV3-1 with TRBJ2-5, with TRBD1 matching 7 bases. The J segment lost 6 bases and the V segment lost 4 bases, leaving 8 bases of the junction unmatched. In germline, CDR1 is LGHDT, CDR2 YNNKEL (reference sequence). The CDR3 consists of 14 residues. The CDR3 DNA follows: TGTGCCAGCAGCCTTAAAGGGGGCCGTCAGACCCAGTACTTC. Protein sequence: CASSLKGGRQTQYF.

This clonotype was observed at least ten times. The CDR3 region is CASSLGRTTNEKLFF. The CDR3 DNA reads as TGTGCCAGCAGCCTAGGACGCACAACTAATGAAAAACTGTTTTTT. The chain has TRBV7-9 and TRBJ1-4; D not resolved. This CDR3 region has 15 residues. Germline V gene data show CDR1 as SEHNR and CDR2 as FQNEAQ (reference sequence). V was clipped by 5 bases and J by 0 bases, with 10 bases between them.

This clonotype was recorded a few times. The chain employs TRBV11-2 and TRBJ2-3; D may be TRBD1 (5 bases). Looked up from germline, CDR1 is SGHAT and CDR2 is FQNNGV. This CDR3 contains 14 residues. The V end was cut by 2 bases, the J end by 5 bases, with 11 bases between. CDR3 in amino acids: CASSLILGQDTQYF. Here the CDR3 DNA reads TGTGCCAGCAGCTTAATTTTGGGGCAAGATACGCAGTATTTT.

This clonotype has at least ten counts. The chain uses TRBV7-3 and TRBJ2-2, with 7 bases lining up with TRBD2. The V and J ends lost 1 base and 6 bases, in that order; junction bases with no gene match: 8. Per germline, CDR1 SGHTA and CDR2 FQGTGA. The CDR3 loop spans 16 amino acids. CDR3 coding DNA: TGTGCCAGCAGCTTAAGCCCAGCGGGGTCGGCCGGGGAGCTGTTTTTT. The encoded protein is CASSLSPAGSAGELFF. Using reference TRBV7-3 and TRBJ2-2 for the parts outside the CDR3, the full variable domain is GAGVSQTPSNKVTEKGKYVELRCDPISGHTALYWYRQSLGQGPEFLIYFQGTGAADDSGLPNDRFFAVRPEGSVSTLKIQRTERGDSAVYLCASSLSPAGSAGELFFGEGSRLTVL.

The V and J genes are TRBV15 and TRBJ1-1, with 9 positions matching TRBD1. CDR3 length: 16 residues. V shed 3 bases, J shed 1 base, and the junction held 6 bases outside the gene matches. Per germline, CDR1 LNHNV and CDR2 YYDKDF (reference sequence). This chain's CDR3 is CATSRNRGLRNTEAFF. DNA for the CDR3: TGTGCCACCAGCAGGAACAGGGGGCTTCGGAACACTGAAGCTTTCTTT. Variable domain in full (rest from reference TRBV15 and TRBJ1-1): DAMVIQNPRYQVTQFGKPVTLSCSQTLNHNVMYWYQQKSSQAPKLLFHYYDKDFNNEADTPDNFQSRRPNTSFCFLDIRSPGLGDTAMYLCATSRNRGLRNTEAFFGQGTRLTVV.

There are a few counts of this clonotype. This chain links TRBV4-3 with TRBJ1-2; 7 nucleotides match TRBD1. Germline CDR1 is LGHNA and CDR2 is YSLEER. CDR3 size: 15 residues. V was pared by 0 bases and J by 6 bases, with 7 bases of the junction left unmatched. The DNA of the CDR3 is TGCGCCAGCAGCCAAGATGGGACAGAGTTGAATGGCTACACCTTC. Protein sequence: CASSQDGTELNGYTF.